The 30 T cell receptor beta chains below all came from one sample that was sequenced in a study of T cells in tumors after PD-1 blockade. This table comes from immunoSEQ multiplex PCR, and its TCRdb copy is limited to in-frame clones, with some not included. This table has almost 35,000 clones, 70% to 75% appearing once. The specimen was PBMCs, collected after anti-PD-1 treatment. These receptors originate from a human donor with basal cell carcinoma.

This clone was seen many times. The V and J genes are TRBV4-1 and TRBJ2-7; no clear D. From germline, CDR1 is MGHRA and CDR2 YSYEKL. This CDR3 is 14 amino acids long. V lost 0 bases to trimming and J lost 3 bases, with 9 bases between them. The CDR3 DNA is TGCGCCAGCAGCCAAGATATAGGGTACTACGAGCAGTACTTC. It codes for CASSQDIGYYEQYF.

This clone appeared a single time. The chain recombines TRBV6-6 with TRBJ1-6; 12 nucleotides match TRBD1. CDR1 is MNHNY, CDR2 SVGAGI, per germline (reference sequence). Trimming removed 5 bases from V and 6 bases from J; junction bases left unmatched: 5. This CDR3 spans 16 amino acids. The CDR3, as DNA: TGTGCCAGCAGTCAGGGGACAGGGGGCTCTAATTCACCCCTCCACTTT. Translating it yields CASSQGTGGSNSPLHF.

The chain has TRBV7-8 and TRBJ2-1; D not certain. V lost 1 base and J 0 bases, leaving 4 bases between the germline ends. Germline CDR1 SGHVS, CDR2 FQNEAQ. CDR3 length: 14 residues. Here the CDR3 reads CASSLVGSYNEQFF. CDR3 DNA: TGTGCCAGCAGCTTAGTCGGCTCCTACAATGAGCAGTTCTTC.

The gene calls are TRBV10-3 and TRBJ2-7, with 9 bases aligning to TRBD1. The V gene's germline CDR1 is ENHRY and CDR2 SYGVKD. The CDR3 contains 15 residues. Trimming removed 5 bases from V and 3 bases from J; junction bases left unmatched: 8. The CDR3: CAISSPGQGFYEQYF. The CDR3, as DNA: TGTGCCATCAGTTCCCCCGGACAGGGGTTCTACGAGCAGTACTTC.

The chain couples TRBV27 to TRBJ2-2; the match to TRBD2 covers 14 bases. The CDR3 runs 17 residues. Germline CDR1 MNHEY, CDR2 SMNVEV (reference sequence). J lost 4 bases, V lost 5 bases, and 6 bases had no gene match. CDR3 in DNA: TGTGCCAGCAGTCCGACTAGCGGGAGGGCCAGCACCGGGGAGCTGTTTTTT. Protein product: CASSPTSGRASTGELFF.

This clone was seen only once. The rearrangement links TRBV6-2 or TRBV6-3 to TRBJ2-2, with D perhaps matching TRBD2 (5 bases). The CDR3 has 17 amino acids. Germline lookup yields CDR1 MNHEY and CDR2 SVGEGT. V was trimmed by 0 bases and J by 2 bases, leaving 13 bases between them. The CDR3 is CASSYSLGSANTGELFF. The CDR3 nucleotides are TGTGCCAGCAGTTACTCTCTGGGGAGTGCAAACACCGGGGAGCTGTTTTTT.

This clone was detected a few times. This sequence joins TRBV9 and TRBJ2-1, with 8 positions matching TRBD2. The germline V gene encodes CDR1 SGDLS and CDR2 YYNGEE. The CDR3 is made up of 16 amino acids. Trimming cost V 4 bases and J 0 bases; bases outside gene matches: 6. CDR3 residues: CASSLAGRSSYNEQFF. The CDR3 DNA reads as TGTGCCAGCAGCCTAGCGGGCCGGAGCTCCTACAATGAGCAGTTCTTC. The variable domain in full, with the rest retrieved from reference TRBV9 and TRBJ2-1, is DSGVTQTPKHLITATGQRVTLRCSPRSGDLSVYWYQQSLDQGLQFLIQYYNGEERAKGNILERFSAQQFPDLHSELNLSSLELGDSALYFCASSLAGRSSYNEQFFGPGTRLTVL.

The V and J genes are TRBV7-9 and TRBJ1-2; TRBD1 matches at 8 bases. J gave up 4 bases and V 3 bases, and 7 bases lay outside the gene matches. There are 15 residues in the CDR3. In germline, CDR1 is SEHNR, CDR2 FQNEAQ (reference sequence). CDR3 in amino acids: CASSLSAGGVYGYTF. The CDR3 nucleotides are TGTGCCAGCAGCTTGTCCGCAGGGGGCGTCTATGGCTACACCTTC. The variable domain in full, completed from reference TRBV7-9 and TRBJ1-2, reads DTGVSQNPRHKITKRGQNVTFRCDPISEHNRLYWYRQTLGQGPEFLTYFQNEAQLEKSRLLSDRFSAERPKGSFSTLEIQRTEQGDSAMYLCASSLSAGGVYGYTFGSGTRLTVV.

This clone was seen a handful of times. Written as DNA, the CDR3 is TGTGCCAGCAGCCGGGACAGGATCGGCGGAGATACGCAGTATTTT. Protein sequence: CASSRDRIGGDTQYF. This chain links TRBV5-8 with TRBJ2-3; 8 positions agree with TRBD1. This CDR3 region has 15 residues. V lost 4 bases and J lost 5; bases outside the gene matches: 9. Germline-derived CDR1 and CDR2 are SGHTS and YDEGEE.

The rearrangement uses TRBV25-1 and TRBJ2-7; TRBD1 is a possible D gene (6 bases). From germline, CDR1 is MGHDK and CDR2 SYGVNS. The CDR3 has 13 amino acids. Trimming removed 6 bases at V and 5 bases at J, with 14 bases between. As DNA, the CDR3 is TGTGCCAGCAGCCCGGCCGGGGACAACGAGCAGTACTTC. It encodes CASSPAGDNEQYF.

V is TRBV10-1 and J is TRBJ1-2, with 7 bases lining up with TRBD1. Germline CDR1 is WNHNN and CDR2 is SYGVQD (reference sequence). Trimming removed 6 bases from V and 2 bases from J; junction bases left unmatched: 6. This CDR3 has 14 amino acids. As DNA, the CDR3 is TGCGCCAGCAGCTCACCGGACAGGAACTATGGCTACACCTTC. The encoded protein is CASSSPDRNYGYTF.

The chain uses TRBV29-1 and TRBJ2-7, with D maybe TRBD1 (7 bases). Germline V CDR1 and CDR2: SQVTM, ANQGSEA. This CDR3 region has 13 residues. V lost 5 bases and J lost 4, with 15 bases in between. CDR3 sequence reads: CSVLQGSGYEQYF. The CDR3, as DNA: TGCAGCGTTCTACAGGGGAGCGGGTACGAGCAGTACTTC.

This clone turned up a few times. The rearrangement uses TRBV12-5 and TRBJ1-1; a possible D gene is TRBD1 (5 bases). Germline V gives CDR1 LGHNT, CDR2 FRNRAP. Trimming removed 1 base from V and 5 bases from J, with 8 bases in between. This CDR3 comprises 13 residues. The CDR3 DNA is TGTGCTAGTGGTTTGGCCGCAGGGACTGAAGCTTTCTTT. This encodes CASGLAAGTEAFF.

The DNA of the CDR3 is TGTGCCAGTATCTCTCGGGGGGCTGGTGAAGCTTTCTTT. As protein: CASISRGAGEAFF. This chain connects TRBV19 to TRBJ1-1; tentative D call: TRBD1 (6 bases). Trimming cost V 7 bases and J 7 bases, with 16 bases left between them. CDR1 LNHDA and CDR2 SQIVND come from the germline V gene (reference sequence). The CDR3 totals 13 residues.

This clone was observed a handful of times. The V call is TRBV14, the J call TRBJ2-1; D is ambiguous. The V end was cut by 4 bases, the J end by 5 bases, with 3 bases between. Germline V lookup: CDR1 SGHDN, CDR2 FVKESK. The CDR3 length is 11 residues. The CDR3 region is CASSLNNEQFF. The CDR3 DNA reads TGTGCCAGCAGCCTAAACAATGAGCAGTTCTTC.

The chain couples TRBV19 to TRBJ2-3; 8 bases map to TRBD1. The CDR3 runs to 15 residues. Unmatched junction bases numbered 11, after V lost 9 bases and J lost 3 bases. Germline V lookup: CDR1 LNHDA, CDR2 SQIVND (reference sequence). The DNA for the CDR3 is TGTGCCAGCAAGGACAGGGCATTCGGTACAGATACGCAGTATTTT. It codes for CASKDRAFGTDTQYF.

This chain uses TRBV7-9 with TRBJ2-3; D unclear. V shed 5 bases and J shed 0 bases, with 9 bases lying between them. The CDR3 spans 14 residues. CDR1 and CDR2 from the germline V gene are SEHNR and FQNEAQ (reference sequence). CDR3 in DNA: TGTGCCAGCAGCGCCACCTCTAGCACAGATACGCAGTATTTT. Translating gives CASSATSSTDTQYF.

V usage is TRBV4-3 and J usage is TRBJ1-2; the match to TRBD1 covers 7 bases. The V and J ends lost 8 bases and 2 bases, in that order; junction bases with no gene match: 8. This CDR3 has 14 amino acids. The V gene's germline CDR1 is LGHNA and CDR2 YSLEER. CDR3 bases: TGCGCCAGCGCCCCGGGACAGAAAAACTATGGCTACACCTTC. Amino acids: CASAPGQKNYGYTF.

This rearrangement joins TRBV9 to TRBJ1-3; the D is unclear. V was trimmed by 0 bases and J by 0 bases, leaving 7 bases between them. Germline CDR1 and CDR2: SGDLS and YYNGEE. This CDR3 spans 15 amino acids. The DNA for the CDR3 is TGTGCCAGCAGCGTAGCGGGCAGCTCTGGAAACACCATATATTTT. As protein: CASSVAGSSGNTIYF.

There are a few counts of this clone. The rearrangement uses TRBV3-1 (or the pseudogene TRBV3-2) and TRBJ1-2; 9 bases map to TRBD1. The CDR3 totals 13 residues. Trimming cost V 1 base and J 8 bases; bases outside gene matches: 2. Looked up from germline, CDR1 is LGHDT and CDR2 is YNNKEL (reference sequence). CDR3 in DNA: TGTGCCAGCAGCCAAGTCGACAGGGGGGGCTACACCTTC. Translation: CASSQVDRGGYTF.

This chain connects TRBV7-8 to TRBJ1-3; no clear D. The germline V gene has CDR1 SGHVS and CDR2 FQNEAQ. V dropped 1 base and J dropped 7 bases, with 5 bases sitting between them. CDR3 size: 12 residues. CDR3: CASSLDRNTIYF. The CDR3 DNA is TGTGCCAGCAGCTTAGATCGCAACACCATATATTTT.

This sequence joins TRBV7-2 and TRBJ2-3; TRBD1 matches 9 bases. CDR3 length equals 14 residues. With 4 bases clipped from V and 10 bases from J, the junction kept 9 bases outside the gene matches. Germline loops: CDR1 SGHTA, CDR2 FQGNSA. The CDR3: CASSSGQGMWAQYF. CDR3 in DNA: TGTGCCAGCAGCTCCGGACAGGGGATGTGGGCGCAGTATTTT. The full variable domain, its missing parts supplied by reference TRBV7-2 and TRBJ2-3, is GAGVSQSPSNKVTEKGKDVELRCDPISGHTALYWYRQSLGQGLEFLIYFQGNSAPDKSGLPSDRFSAERTGGSVSTLTIQRTQQEDSAVYLCASSSGQGMWAQYFGPGTRLTVL.

V and J are TRBV7-9 and TRBJ2-7; D may be TRBD2 (6 bases). The CDR3 consists of 14 residues. Germline V CDR1 and CDR2: SEHNR, FQNEAQ (reference sequence). V was shortened by 3 bases and J by 2 bases, with 11 bases between the two germline ends. CDR3 sequence (DNA): TGTGCCAGCAGCTTGGAGCGGGCTACCTACGAGCAGTACTTC. It translates to CASSLERATYEQYF.

The chain carries TRBV6-2 or TRBV6-3 and TRBJ1-5, with a weak D call TRBD1 (5 bases). The length of the CDR3 is 13 residues. Germline CDR1 and CDR2: MNHEY and SVGEGT. V was trimmed by 2 bases and J by 5 bases, leaving 7 bases between them. Written as DNA, the CDR3 is TGTGCCAGCAGTTACCAGGGCCATCAGCCCCAGCATTTT. This translates into CASSYQGHQPQHF.

V and J are TRBV5-1 and TRBJ2-1; D possibly matches TRBD1 or TRBD2 (5 bases each). V was clipped by 4 bases and J by 7 bases, with 15 bases between them. The CDR3 runs to 14 residues. CDR1 is SGHRS, CDR2 YFSETQ, per germline. CDR3 in amino acids: CASSLGPPGNEQFF. The DNA of the CDR3 is TGCGCCAGCAGCCTGGGACCACCCGGGAATGAGCAGTTCTTC.

The chain recombines TRBV7-9 with TRBJ2-1; TRBD2 matches at 14 bases. V lost 2 bases to trimming and J lost 5 bases; unmatched junction nucleotides: 2. Germline CDR1 and CDR2: SEHNR and FQNEAQ (reference sequence). This CDR3 has 16 amino acids. The DNA of the CDR3 is TGTGCCAGCAGCTTACCGGGACTAGCGGGGGACAATGAGCAGTTCTTC. It encodes CASSLPGLAGDNEQFF.

This sequence joins TRBV19 and TRBJ1-1, with 7 bases fitting TRBD1. This CDR3 is built from 15 residues. Trimming took 4 bases from V and 0 from J; bases not matched to a gene: 5. The germline V gene has CDR1 LNHDA and CDR2 SQIVND (reference sequence). CDR3 coding DNA: TGTGCCAGTAGTAGACCGGGGACAGTGAACACTGAAGCTTTCTTT. Translation gives CASSRPGTVNTEAFF.

This sequence joins TRBV5-1 and TRBJ1-4, with D hard to call. Germline-derived CDR1 and CDR2 are SGHRS and YFSETQ. CDR3 length equals 15 residues. V was shortened by 5 bases and J by 3 bases, with 14 bases between the two germline ends. The CDR3 here is CASRVTQLPNEKLFF. The CDR3 coding sequence is TGCGCCAGCAGGGTAACACAGCTTCCTAATGAAAAACTGTTTTTT.

This chain connects TRBV27 to TRBJ1-2; possibly TRBD1 for D (5 bases). The CDR3 is 13 residues long. Trimming took 5 bases from V and 7 from J, leaving 14 bases between them. Germline CDR1 and CDR2: MNHEY and SMNVEV (reference sequence). The CDR3 loop reads CASSLREGTGYTF. CDR3 nucleotide sequence: TGTGCCAGCAGTCTCAGGGAAGGGACTGGCTACACCTTC.

This clone was seen a handful of times. In DNA, the CDR3 is TGTGCCAGCAGCGCCGACGGGGCCGCTTCCTACGAGCAGTACTTC. It yields the protein CASSADGAASYEQYF. The chain employs TRBV7-9 and TRBJ2-7; D possibly matches TRBD1 or TRBD2 (5 bases each). This CDR3 is 15 amino acids long. Germline CDR1 is SEHNR and CDR2 is FQNEAQ (reference sequence). V was clipped by 5 bases and J by 1 base, with 15 bases between them.